This T cell receptor (beta chain) is drawn from a study of spatial heterogeneity in lung cancer. Trimming took 5 bases from V and 6 from J; bases not matched to a gene: 8. Germline CDR1 MDHEN, CDR2 SYDVKM. This CDR3 is built from 15 residues. TCR cDNA molecules each had a unique molecular identifier. TCRdb analysed the 5' RACE reads with MiXCR anew, one entry per CDR3 protein. The profile covers 23,000 or so distinct CDR3 sequences, with approximately 4.8% appearing a single time and around 5.5% taken by the ten largest. At least ten counts were recorded for this clonotype. Time point defined: sample taken at primary tumor resection. Samples were obtained from roughly 65 donors, all untreated early-stage non-small cell lung cancer patients.

V and J are TRBV28 and TRBJ2-7, with 12 bases lining up with TRBD2. This specimen consisted of PBMCs, obtained at surgery. The receptor was derived from a male donor with early-stage non-small cell lung cancer. The CDR3 spells CASSPSSSGRGEQYF. DNA for the CDR3: TGTGCCAGCAGTCCCTCCTCTAGCGGGAGGGGCGAGCAGTACTTC.